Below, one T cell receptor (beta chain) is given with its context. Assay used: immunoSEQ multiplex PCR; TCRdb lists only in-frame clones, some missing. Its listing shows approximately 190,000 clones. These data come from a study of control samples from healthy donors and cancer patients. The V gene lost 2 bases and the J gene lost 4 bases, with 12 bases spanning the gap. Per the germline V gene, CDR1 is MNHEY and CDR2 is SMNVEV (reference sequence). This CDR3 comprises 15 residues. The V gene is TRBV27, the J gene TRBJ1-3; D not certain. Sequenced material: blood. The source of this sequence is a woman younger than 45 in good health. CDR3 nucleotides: TGTGCCAGCAGTTTAGAGGGTACAAACGGAAACACCATATATTTT. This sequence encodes CASSLEGTNGNTIYF.